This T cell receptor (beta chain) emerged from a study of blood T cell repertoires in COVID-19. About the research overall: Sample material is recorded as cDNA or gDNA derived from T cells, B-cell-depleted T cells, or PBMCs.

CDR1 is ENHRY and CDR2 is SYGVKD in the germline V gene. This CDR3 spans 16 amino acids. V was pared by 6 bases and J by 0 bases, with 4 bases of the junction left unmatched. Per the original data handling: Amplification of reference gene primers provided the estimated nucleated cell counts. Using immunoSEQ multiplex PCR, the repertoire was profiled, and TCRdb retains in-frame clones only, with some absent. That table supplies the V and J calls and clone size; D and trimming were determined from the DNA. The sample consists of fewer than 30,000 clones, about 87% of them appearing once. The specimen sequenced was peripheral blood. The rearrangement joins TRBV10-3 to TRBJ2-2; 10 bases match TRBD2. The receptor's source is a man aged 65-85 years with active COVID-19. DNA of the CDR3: TGTGCCATCAGGCCTAGCGGGGGCGCGAACACCGGGGAGCTGTTTTTT. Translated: CAIRPSGGANTGELFF.